What follows are 31 T cell receptor beta chains derived from one specimen sequenced in a study of T-cell memory formation after mild COVID-19 (dated by TCRdb to the early 2020s). The library relied on 5' RACE. Sequencing used an Illumina NovaSeq 6000. TCRdb trimmed public reads at Q25 via fastp, called clones via MiXCR and kept in-frame beta chains. Here each entry gathers all rows of one CDR3 protein and keeps the most common genes and DNA. This sample comprises a few hundred thousand distinct CDR3 sequences, roughly 21% of them detected only once. The ten top clones hold around 13% of the sample. The sequenced sample was PBMCs or a T cell subset sorted from them (not recorded which). The receptors were gathered from an adult woman who had mild COVID-19 (a few samples of this study predate the infection). The sample titles of this study are shuffled in the database, so cell type and time point are left out; the donor was told from shared clones.

This rearrangement joins TRBV29-1 to TRBJ1-2; the D gene is possibly TRBD1 (6 bases). Trimming stripped 1 base from V and 10 bases from J, with 13 bases between. Looked up from germline, CDR1 is SQVTM and CDR2 is ANQGSEA. This CDR3 is 12 amino acids long. This CDR3 is CSVEAVRGFYTF. CDR3 DNA: TGCAGCGTTGAAGCGGTCAGGGGATTCTACACCTTC.

The chain joins TRBV2 to TRBJ2-7; TRBD1 matches at 7 bases. The CDR3 spans 14 residues. Germline assignment: CDR1 SNHLY and CDR2 FYNNEI. V lost 5 bases and J lost 0; bases outside the gene matches: 4. The CDR3, as DNA: TGTGCCAGCAGTCCACAGGGGCTCTCCTACGAGCAGTACTTC. Protein product: CASSPQGLSYEQYF.

The rearrangement uses TRBV4-2 and TRBJ2-7, with 7 bases fitting TRBD2. CDR1 is LGHNA, CDR2 YNFKEQ, per germline. J lost 9 bases, V lost 4 bases, and 15 bases had no gene match. The CDR3 consists of 15 residues. CDR3 nucleotide sequence: TGTGCCAGCAGCCGAAGGGCTAGCGGAAGTCTGGGGCAGTACTTC. It codes for CASSRRASGSLGQYF.

This clonotype was seen only a few times. CDR3 sequence reads: CASRGLVSYEQYF. The CDR3 nucleotides read TGTGCCAGCAGGGGTCTAGTCTCCTACGAGCAGTACTTC. The rearrangement joins TRBV2 to TRBJ2-7; no clear D. Per germline, CDR1 SNHLY and CDR2 FYNNEI. The ends were cut back, 6 bases at V and 0 bases at J, with 9 bases in the middle. The CDR3 runs 13 residues.

The V call is TRBV11-1, the J call TRBJ2-7, with D perhaps matching TRBD1 (6 bases). This CDR3 is 13 amino acids long. The V gene lost 6 bases and the J gene lost 1 base, with 10 bases spanning the gap. CDR1 and CDR2 from the germline V gene are SGHAT and FQDESV (reference sequence). The CDR3 DNA sequence: TGTGCCAGCAGACAAACAGGGTCCTACGAGCAGTACTTC. It yields the protein CASRQTGSYEQYF. Full variable domain (outside the CDR3, taken from reference TRBV11-1 and TRBJ2-7): EAEVAQSPRYKITEKSQAVAFWCDPISGHATLYWYRQILGQGPELLVQFQDESVVDDSQLPKDRFSAERLKGVDSTLKIQPAELGDSAMYLCASRQTGSYEQYFGPGTRLTVT.

Here the CDR3 DNA reads TGTGCCAGCAGTTCCAAGGCGGGGGCATGGAATCAGCCCCAGCATTTT. Protein: CASSSKAGAWNQPQHF. V is TRBV27 and J is TRBJ1-5; D is perhaps TRBD1 (6 bases). Per germline, CDR1 MNHEY and CDR2 SMNVEV (reference sequence). Trimming removed 4 bases from V and 4 bases from J, with 17 bases in between. The CDR3 runs 16 residues.

This clonotype has a handful of counts. The chain joins TRBV12-3 or TRBV12-4 to TRBJ2-5, with D unclear. Between the trimmed V and J ends, which lost 1 base and 6 bases, there was a span of 3 bases. The CDR3 extends over 11 amino acids. In DNA, the CDR3 is TGTGCCAGCAGTTTAGGGAAGACCCAGTACTTC. This encodes CASSLGKTQYF.

The V call is TRBV2, the J call TRBJ2-3; 8 nucleotides match TRBD1. This CDR3 contains 14 residues. Germline values: CDR1 SNHLY, CDR2 FYNNEI. V dropped 4 bases and J dropped 2; count of bases not matched to a gene: 2. In DNA, the CDR3 is TGTGCCAGCAGTGGGGACAGGCTCACAGATACGCAGTATTTT. Translating gives CASSGDRLTDTQYF.

This clonotype was detected only a few times. This chain joins TRBV28 and TRBJ2-4; TRBD2 matches at 11 bases. Losses at the gene ends were 6 bases for V and 4 bases for J; bases not matched to a gene: 11. The germline V gene has CDR1 MDHEN and CDR2 SYDVKM. This CDR3 is built from 17 residues. CDR3 DNA: TGTGCCAGCAGCCAATCGGGTCTAGCGGGAGGTAAAAACATTCAGTACTTC. This sequence encodes CASSQSGLAGGKNIQYF.

The chain is built from TRBV5-1 and TRBJ1-2, with 10 bases aligning to TRBD1. V shed 3 bases, J shed 1 base, and the junction held 3 bases outside the gene matches. The CDR3 contains 15 residues. The V gene's germline CDR1 is SGHRS and CDR2 YFSETQ. In DNA form, the CDR3 reads TGCGCCAGCAGCTCGACAGGGGGCGGTAACTATGGCTACACCTTC. It specifies CASSSTGGGNYGYTF.

The rearrangement links TRBV4-3 to TRBJ2-6; a weak D match, TRBD1 (6 bases). CDR1 is LGHNA and CDR2 is YSLEER in the germline V gene. V was clipped by 0 bases and J by 4 bases, with 10 bases between them. The CDR3 runs to 16 residues. The CDR3 DNA is TGCGCCAGCAGCCAAGATACAGGGCTCGGGGCCAACGTCCTGACTTTC. It yields the protein CASSQDTGLGANVLTF.

The chain carries TRBV20-1 and TRBJ2-7, with 12 positions matching TRBD1. Losses at the gene ends were 3 bases for V and 5 bases for J; bases not matched to a gene: 17. Germline V gives CDR1 DFQATT, CDR2 SNEGSKA (reference sequence). CDR3 length: 18 residues. The CDR3 DNA is TGCAGTGCTAGGGGGACCCCGGGGCAGGGACAGGGGGCAAACGAGCAGTACTTC. Protein: CSARGTPGQGQGANEQYF.

This clonotype has more than one count but fewer than ten. The V call is TRBV20-1, the J call TRBJ2-2, with D possibly being TRBD2 (5 bases). The CDR3 has 18 residues. Trimming pared 2 bases from V and 3 bases from J, leaving 22 bases between. The germline V gene has CDR1 DFQATT and CDR2 SNEGSKA (reference sequence). The CDR3 loop reads CSARTPQPPSSHTGELFF. CDR3 DNA: TGCAGTGCTAGAACTCCGCAGCCCCCTAGCTCCCACACCGGGGAGCTGTTTTTT.

This clonotype appeared a few times. The chain carries TRBV7-2 and TRBJ2-3, with 7 bases aligning to TRBD1. Per germline, CDR1 SGHTA and CDR2 FQGNSA. This CDR3 contains 14 residues. J lost 2 bases, V lost 5 bases, and 4 bases had no gene match. The CDR3: CASSHEGATDTQYF. The CDR3 bases are TGTGCCAGCAGCCATGAGGGGGCCACAGATACGCAGTATTTT.

This chain connects TRBV2 to TRBJ1-2, with D possibly matching TRBD1 (5 bases). Germline V CDR1 and CDR2: SNHLY, FYNNEI. V shed 9 bases and J shed 0 bases, with 8 bases lying between them. There are 12 residues in the CDR3. The DNA of the CDR3 is TGTGCCAGTAGACAGACTAACTATGGCTACACCTTC. Protein product: CASRQTNYGYTF. Using reference TRBV2 and TRBJ1-2 for the parts outside the CDR3, the full variable domain is EPEVTQTPSHQVTQMGQEVILRCVPISNHLYFYWYRQILGQKVEFLVSFYNNEISEKSEIFDDQFSVERPDGSNFTLKIRSTKLEDSAMYFCASRQTNYGYTFGSGTRLTVV.

V gene TRBV12-3 or TRBV12-4 combines with J gene TRBJ1-1; D unresolved. Trimming shortened V by 3 bases and J by 1 base, and 9 bases separated the two germline ends. CDR3 size: 14 residues. CDR3 in amino acids: CASSLLARNTEAFF. Here the CDR3 DNA reads TGTGCCAGCAGTTTGTTGGCACGGAACACTGAAGCTTTCTTT.

This clonotype was counted between two and nine times. CDR3 nucleotides: TGTGCCAGCAGCGTAGCCCCGGGGACAGGGTTAAGTGAGCAGTTCTTC. Amino acid sequence: CASSVAPGTGLSEQFF. The chain couples TRBV9 to TRBJ2-1, with 9 nucleotides matching TRBD1. Trimming removed 0 bases from V and 9 bases from J; junction bases left unmatched: 10. The germline V gene encodes CDR1 SGDLS and CDR2 YYNGEE. The CDR3 contains 16 residues.

This clonotype has more than one count but fewer than ten. The J gene is TRBJ2-3, the V gene TRBV12-2; TRBD2, as called in the table, went unchecked against the DNA. TRBV12-2 is annotated as a pseudogene. The CDR3 sequence is 17 residues long. CDR3 DNA: TGTGCAAGTCGTCCCGAGGAGAGAACGGGAGAAGAAGATACGCAGTATTTT. This translates into CASRPEERTGEEDTQYF.

The gene calls are TRBV30 and TRBJ2-3; 8 positions match TRBD2. This CDR3 comprises 14 residues. Germline CDR1 reads GTSNPN; CDR2 reads SVGIG (reference sequence). J was trimmed by 4 bases and V by 3 bases; bases with no gene match: 6. In DNA form, the CDR3 reads TGTGCCTGGAGCTCGACTAGCGCCGCAGATACGCAGTATTTT. Its protein is CAWSSTSAADTQYF. The complete variable domain, with remaining parts taken from reference TRBV30 and TRBJ2-3, reads SQTIHQWPATLVQPVGSPLSLECTVEGTSNPNLYWYRQAAGRGLQLLFYSVGIGQISSEVPQNLSASRPQDRQFILSSKKLLLSDSGFYLCAWSSTSAADTQYFGPGTRLTVL.

This clonotype was found a few times. The chain is built from TRBV2 and TRBJ2-7; 7 nucleotides agree with TRBD1. Trimming removed 4 bases from V and 0 bases from J; junction bases left unmatched: 9. CDR1 is SNHLY, CDR2 FYNNEI, per germline. The CDR3 totals 16 residues. This CDR3 is CASSGRDRVGSYEQYF. In DNA form, the CDR3 reads TGTGCCAGCAGTGGGAGAGACAGGGTGGGCTCCTACGAGCAGTACTTC.

In this sample, this clonotype turned up many times. V and J are TRBV12-3 or TRBV12-4 and TRBJ2-7; TRBD2 aligns across 7 bases. Germline trimming cut 4 bases from V and 5 bases from J; bases unmatched to any gene: 8. There are 14 residues in the CDR3. CDR3 loop: CASSSGGGFHEQYF. The DNA for the CDR3 is TGTGCCAGCAGTTCCGGGGGAGGGTTCCACGAGCAGTACTTC.

This clonotype was seen a handful of times. The J gene is TRBJ2-4, the V gene TRBV5-1, with 8 bases fitting TRBD1. The V and J ends lost 4 bases and 8 bases, in that order; junction bases with no gene match: 8. CDR3 length equals 14 residues. Per germline, CDR1 SGHRS and CDR2 YFSETQ. CDR3 DNA sequence: TGCGCCAGCAGCGCCGGACAGGGTACCGACATTCAGTACTTC. Amino acid sequence: CASSAGQGTDIQYF.

This chain uses TRBV12-3 or TRBV12-4 with TRBJ2-5; 11 bases match TRBD2. CDR3 length: 14 amino acids. The V and J ends lost 8 bases and 1 base, in that order; junction bases with no gene match: 3. CDR3 in amino acids: CASRLAGTQETQYF. The CDR3 DNA follows: TGTGCCAGCCGACTAGCGGGAACCCAAGAGACCCAGTACTTC.

This chain joins TRBV2 and TRBJ2-3, with 8 positions matching TRBD1. The CDR3 runs 15 residues. Trimming cost V 2 bases and J 2 bases; bases outside gene matches: 3. The germline CDR1 and CDR2 sequences are SNHLY and FYNNEI. This chain's CDR3 is CASSEQGANTDTQYF. CDR3 in DNA: TGTGCCAGCAGTGAACAGGGGGCGAACACAGATACGCAGTATTTT.

This clonotype was seen a handful of times. The rearrangement links TRBV30 to TRBJ2-7; 9 bases align to TRBD1. Trimming removed 4 bases from V and 3 bases from J; junction bases left unmatched: 4. This CDR3 region has 13 residues. Germline V gene data show CDR1 as GTSNPN and CDR2 as SVGIG (reference sequence). Here the CDR3 DNA reads TGTGCCTGGAACCGGGACAGGGACTACGAGCAGTACTTC. Translation: CAWNRDRDYEQYF.

The chain links TRBV10-3 to TRBJ1-5; D perhaps matches TRBD1 (6 bases). V was clipped by 5 bases and J by 4 bases, with 12 bases between them. Germline V gives CDR1 ENHRY, CDR2 SYGVKD. This CDR3 has 14 residues. The CDR3 spells CAISSQGGNQPQHF. In nucleotides, the CDR3 is TGTGCCATCAGTTCACAGGGAGGAAATCAGCCCCAGCATTTT.

The chain combines TRBV4-1 with TRBJ1-1; TRBD1 matches at 7 bases. Germline lookup yields CDR1 MGHRA and CDR2 YSYEKL. V trimming: 3 bases; J trimming: 6 bases; junction bases outside the gene matches: 10. This CDR3 is 15 amino acids long. The CDR3 here is CASSQDPTGYPEAFF. The CDR3 nucleotides are TGCGCCAGCAGCCAGGACCCGACAGGGTACCCTGAAGCTTTCTTT.

This clonotype was observed a handful of times. The chain links TRBV4-1 to TRBJ1-6, with D possibly TRBD1 on 5 matching bases. CDR1 is MGHRA and CDR2 is YSYEKL in the germline V gene. Trimming removed 2 bases from V and 7 bases from J, with 18 bases in between. This CDR3 comprises 17 residues. The CDR3 DNA reads TGCGCCAGCAGCCAACCTTCAGGTCGGGGCACGAATTCACCCCTCCACTTT. Translated: CASSQPSGRGTNSPLHF.

This clonotype was observed a handful of times. The chain uses TRBV7-9 and TRBJ1-3; perhaps TRBD1 as D (6 bases). The germline V gene encodes CDR1 SEHNR and CDR2 FQNEAQ (reference sequence). V was pared by 1 base and J by 1 base, with 11 bases between. The CDR3 has 16 amino acids. Written as DNA, the CDR3 is TGTGCCAGCAGCTTAGGGACAGTACCTTCTGGAAACACCATATATTTT. Amino acid sequence: CASSLGTVPSGNTIYF.

This clonotype was found a few times. The chain couples TRBV6-5 to TRBJ2-7; TRBD2 matches at 7 bases. The CDR3 has 13 amino acids. J was trimmed by 9 bases and V by 2 bases; bases with no gene match: 7. CDR1 and CDR2 from the germline V gene are MNHEY and SVGAGI. The CDR3 protein is CASSYAGGFGQYF. CDR3 nucleotide sequence: TGTGCCAGCAGTTACGCCGGGGGGTTCGGGCAGTACTTC.

The chain couples TRBV12-3 or TRBV12-4 to TRBJ1-1; possibly TRBD1 for D (5 bases). The CDR3 loop spans 14 amino acids. The germline V and J ends were trimmed by 6 bases and 6 bases, with 17 bases remaining between them. In DNA, the CDR3 is TGTGCCAGCAGCCCGGGGGTGGGGAGGGCTGAAGCTTTCTTT. It is translated as CASSPGVGRAEAFF.